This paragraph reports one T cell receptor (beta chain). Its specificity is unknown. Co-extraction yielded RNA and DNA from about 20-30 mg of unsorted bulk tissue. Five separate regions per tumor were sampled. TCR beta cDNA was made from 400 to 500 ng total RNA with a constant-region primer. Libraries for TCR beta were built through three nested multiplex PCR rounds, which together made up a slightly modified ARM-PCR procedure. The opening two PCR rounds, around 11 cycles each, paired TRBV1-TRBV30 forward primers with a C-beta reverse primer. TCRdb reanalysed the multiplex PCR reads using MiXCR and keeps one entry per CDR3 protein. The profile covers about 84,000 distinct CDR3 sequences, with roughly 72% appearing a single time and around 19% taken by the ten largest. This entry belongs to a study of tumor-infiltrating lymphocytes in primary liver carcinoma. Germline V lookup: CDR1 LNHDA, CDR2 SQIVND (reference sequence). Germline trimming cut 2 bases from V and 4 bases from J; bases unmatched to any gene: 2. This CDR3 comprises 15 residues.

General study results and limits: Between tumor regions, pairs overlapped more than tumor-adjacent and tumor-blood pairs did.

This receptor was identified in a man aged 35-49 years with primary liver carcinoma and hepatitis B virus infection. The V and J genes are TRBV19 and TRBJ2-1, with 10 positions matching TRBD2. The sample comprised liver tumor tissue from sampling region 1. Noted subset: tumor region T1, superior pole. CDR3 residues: CASSIQRGGYNEQFF. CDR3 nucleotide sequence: TGTGCCAGTAGTATACAGCGGGGGGGTTACAATGAGCAGTTCTTC.